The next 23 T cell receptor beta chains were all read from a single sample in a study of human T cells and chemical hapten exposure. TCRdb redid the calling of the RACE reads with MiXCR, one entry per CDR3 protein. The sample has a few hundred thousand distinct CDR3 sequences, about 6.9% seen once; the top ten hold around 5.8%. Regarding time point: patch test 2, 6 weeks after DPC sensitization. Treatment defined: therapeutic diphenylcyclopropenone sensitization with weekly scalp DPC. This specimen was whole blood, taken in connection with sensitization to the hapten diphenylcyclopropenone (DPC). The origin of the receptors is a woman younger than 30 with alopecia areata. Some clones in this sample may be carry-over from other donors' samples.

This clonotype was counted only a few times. This CDR3 is CASSSDRSNSPLHF. The CDR3 nucleotides are TGTGCCAGCTCGTCAGATAGGAGTAATTCACCCCTCCACTTT. The V gene is TRBV18, the J gene TRBJ1-6; D is unclear. CDR1 is KGHSH and CDR2 is LQKENI in the germline V gene. The CDR3 is 14 residues long. The V and J ends lost 6 bases and 6 bases respectively, with 12 bases between them.

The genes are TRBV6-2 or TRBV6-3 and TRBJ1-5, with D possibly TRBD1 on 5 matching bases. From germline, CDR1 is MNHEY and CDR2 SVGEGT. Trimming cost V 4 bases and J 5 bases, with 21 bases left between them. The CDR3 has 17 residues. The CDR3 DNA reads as TGTGCCAGCAGTTCCCGGCGGTCTGCTCCGGGGCATCAGCCCCAGCATTTT. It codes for CASSSRRSAPGHQPQHF.

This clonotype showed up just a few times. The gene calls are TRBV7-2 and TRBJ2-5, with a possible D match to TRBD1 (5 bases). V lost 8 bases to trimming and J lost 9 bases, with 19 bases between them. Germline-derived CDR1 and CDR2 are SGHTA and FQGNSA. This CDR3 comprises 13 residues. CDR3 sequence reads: CASGRRQGQAQYF. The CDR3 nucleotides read TGTGCCAGCGGCCGTAGGCAGGGCCAGGCCCAGTACTTC.

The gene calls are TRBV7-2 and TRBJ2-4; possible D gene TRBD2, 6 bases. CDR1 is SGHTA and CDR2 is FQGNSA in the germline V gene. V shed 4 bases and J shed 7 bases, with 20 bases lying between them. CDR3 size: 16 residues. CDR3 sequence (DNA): TGTGCCAGCAGCTCCCCCCAGGGAGGCTTCGTGAACATTCAGTACTTC. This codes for CASSSPQGGFVNIQYF.

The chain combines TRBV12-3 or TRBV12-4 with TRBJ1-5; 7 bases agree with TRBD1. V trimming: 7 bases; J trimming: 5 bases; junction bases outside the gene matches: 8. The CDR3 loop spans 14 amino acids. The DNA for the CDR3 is TGTGCCAGCAAACCGGGACAGCTGGATCAGCCCCAGCATTTT. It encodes CASKPGQLDQPQHF.

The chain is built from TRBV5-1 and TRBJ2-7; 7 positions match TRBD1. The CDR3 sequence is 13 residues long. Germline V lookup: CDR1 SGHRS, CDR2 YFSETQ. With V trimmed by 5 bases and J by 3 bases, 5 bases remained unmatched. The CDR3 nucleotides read TGCGCCAGCAGTACGAACAGGGGCTACGAGCAGTACTTC. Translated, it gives CASSTNRGYEQYF.

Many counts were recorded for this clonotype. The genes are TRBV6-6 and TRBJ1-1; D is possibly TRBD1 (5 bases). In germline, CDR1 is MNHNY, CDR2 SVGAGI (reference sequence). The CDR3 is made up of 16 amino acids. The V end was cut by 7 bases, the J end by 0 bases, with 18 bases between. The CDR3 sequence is CASTSPGLGLNTEAFF. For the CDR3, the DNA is TGTGCCAGCACCTCCCCGGGGTTGGGGCTGAACACTGAAGCTTTCTTT.

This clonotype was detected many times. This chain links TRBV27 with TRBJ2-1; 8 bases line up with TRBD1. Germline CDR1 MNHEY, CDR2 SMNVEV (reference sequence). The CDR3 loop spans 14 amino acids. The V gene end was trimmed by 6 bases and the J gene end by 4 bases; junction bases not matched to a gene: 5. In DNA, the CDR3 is TGTGCCAGCAGACCCGGACAGGGATACAATGAGCAGTTCTTC. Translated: CASRPGQGYNEQFF.

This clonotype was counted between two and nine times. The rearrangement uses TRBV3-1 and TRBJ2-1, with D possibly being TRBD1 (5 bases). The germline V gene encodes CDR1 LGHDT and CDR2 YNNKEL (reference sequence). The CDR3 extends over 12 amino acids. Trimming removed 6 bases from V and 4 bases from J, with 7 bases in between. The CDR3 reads CASSHRYNEQFF. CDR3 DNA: TGTGCCAGCAGTCACAGGTACAATGAGCAGTTCTTC.

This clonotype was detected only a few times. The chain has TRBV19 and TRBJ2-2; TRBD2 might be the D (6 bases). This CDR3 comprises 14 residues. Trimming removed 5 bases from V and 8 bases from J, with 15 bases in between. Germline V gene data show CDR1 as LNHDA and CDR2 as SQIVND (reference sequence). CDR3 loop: CASSYFGTSGELFF. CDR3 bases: TGTGCCAGTAGTTATTTCGGGACTTCAGGGGAGCTGTTTTTT.

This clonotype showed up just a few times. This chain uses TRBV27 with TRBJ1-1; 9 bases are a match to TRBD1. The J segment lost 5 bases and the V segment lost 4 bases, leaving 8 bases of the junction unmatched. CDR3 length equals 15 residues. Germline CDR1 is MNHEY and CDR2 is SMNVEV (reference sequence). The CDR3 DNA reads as TGTGCCAGCAGTTCGTCGGGACAGGGATATACTGAAGCTTTCTTT. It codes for CASSSSGQGYTEAFF.

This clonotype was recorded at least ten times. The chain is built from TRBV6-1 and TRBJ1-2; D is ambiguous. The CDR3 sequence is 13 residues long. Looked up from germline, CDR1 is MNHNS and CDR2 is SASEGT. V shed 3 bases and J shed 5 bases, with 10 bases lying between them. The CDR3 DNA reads TGTGCCAGCAGTGAGCAGAGCGTATATGGCTACACCTTC. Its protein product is CASSEQSVYGYTF.

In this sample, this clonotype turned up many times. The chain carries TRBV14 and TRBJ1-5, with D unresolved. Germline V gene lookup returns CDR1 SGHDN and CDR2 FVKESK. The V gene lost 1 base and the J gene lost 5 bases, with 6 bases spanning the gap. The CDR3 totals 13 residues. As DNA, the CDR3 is TGTGCCAGCAGCCAAGGGGTGGATCAGCCCCAGCATTTT. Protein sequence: CASSQGVDQPQHF.

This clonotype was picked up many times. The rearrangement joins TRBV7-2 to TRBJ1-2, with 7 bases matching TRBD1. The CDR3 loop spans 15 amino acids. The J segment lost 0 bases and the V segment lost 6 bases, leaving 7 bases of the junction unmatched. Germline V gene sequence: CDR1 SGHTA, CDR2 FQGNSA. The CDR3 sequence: CASSEGDRANYGYTF. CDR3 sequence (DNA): TGTGCCAGCAGTGAGGGGGACAGAGCTAACTATGGCTACACCTTC.

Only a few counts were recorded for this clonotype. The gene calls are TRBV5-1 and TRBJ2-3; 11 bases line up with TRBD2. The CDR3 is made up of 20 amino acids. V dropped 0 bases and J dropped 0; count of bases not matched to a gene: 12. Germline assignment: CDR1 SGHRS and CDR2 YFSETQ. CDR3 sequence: CASSLEGFGTSGSSTDTQYF. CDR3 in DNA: TGCGCCAGCAGCTTGGAAGGCTTCGGGACTAGCGGTTCTAGCACAGATACGCAGTATTTT.

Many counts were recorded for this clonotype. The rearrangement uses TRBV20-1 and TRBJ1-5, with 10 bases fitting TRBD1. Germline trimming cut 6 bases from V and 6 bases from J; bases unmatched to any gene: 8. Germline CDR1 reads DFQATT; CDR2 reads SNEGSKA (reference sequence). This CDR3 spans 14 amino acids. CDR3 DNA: TGCAGTGCACTCGACAGGGGGCGAGGTCAGCCCCAGCATTTT. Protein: CSALDRGRGQPQHF.

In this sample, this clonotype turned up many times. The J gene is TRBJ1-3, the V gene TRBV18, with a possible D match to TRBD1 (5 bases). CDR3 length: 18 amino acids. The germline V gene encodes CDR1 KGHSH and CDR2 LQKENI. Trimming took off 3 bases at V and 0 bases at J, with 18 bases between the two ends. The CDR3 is CASSPPLGRRFSGNTIYF. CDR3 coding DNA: TGTGCCAGCTCACCTCCGCTGGGGCGGAGATTCTCTGGAAACACCATATATTTT.

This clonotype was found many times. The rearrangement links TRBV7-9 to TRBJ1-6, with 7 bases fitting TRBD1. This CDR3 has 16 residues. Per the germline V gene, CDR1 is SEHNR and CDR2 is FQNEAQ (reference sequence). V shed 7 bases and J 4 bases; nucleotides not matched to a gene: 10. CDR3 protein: CASITTGVGYNSPLHF. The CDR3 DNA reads TGTGCCAGCATCACAACAGGGGTAGGATATAATTCACCCCTCCACTTT.

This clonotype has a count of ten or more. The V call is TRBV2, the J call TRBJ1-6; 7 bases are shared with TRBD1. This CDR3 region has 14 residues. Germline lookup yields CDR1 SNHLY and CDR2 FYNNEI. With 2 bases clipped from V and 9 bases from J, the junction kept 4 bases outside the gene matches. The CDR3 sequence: CASSETGQISPLHF. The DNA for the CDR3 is TGTGCCAGCAGTGAAACGGGACAGATTTCACCCCTCCACTTT.

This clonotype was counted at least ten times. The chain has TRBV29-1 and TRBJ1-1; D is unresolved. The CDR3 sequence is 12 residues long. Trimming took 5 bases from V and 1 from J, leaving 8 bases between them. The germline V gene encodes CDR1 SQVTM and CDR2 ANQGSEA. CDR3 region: CSVQTRNTEAFF. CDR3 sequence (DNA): TGCAGCGTTCAAACACGGAACACTGAAGCTTTCTTT.

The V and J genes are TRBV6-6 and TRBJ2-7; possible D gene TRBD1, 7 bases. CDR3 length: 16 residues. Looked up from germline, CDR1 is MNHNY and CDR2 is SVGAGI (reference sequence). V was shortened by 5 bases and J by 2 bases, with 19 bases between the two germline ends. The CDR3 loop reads CASSLRGTDTTYEQYF. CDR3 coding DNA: TGTGCCAGCAGTCTCCGCGGGACAGATACTACCTACGAGCAGTACTTC.

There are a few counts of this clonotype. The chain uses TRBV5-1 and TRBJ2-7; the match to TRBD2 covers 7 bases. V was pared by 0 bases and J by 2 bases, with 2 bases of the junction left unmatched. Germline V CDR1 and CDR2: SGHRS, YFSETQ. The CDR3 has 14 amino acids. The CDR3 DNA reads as TGCGCCAGCAGCTTGGTGAGCGGGGCCTACGAGCAGTACTTC. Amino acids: CASSLVSGAYEQYF. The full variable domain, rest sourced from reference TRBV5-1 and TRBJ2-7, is KAGVTQTPRYLIKTRGQQVTLSCSPISGHRSVSWYQQTPGQGLQFLFEYFSETQRNKGNFPGRFSGRQFSNSRSEMNVSTLELGDSALYLCASSLVSGAYEQYFGPGTRLTVT.

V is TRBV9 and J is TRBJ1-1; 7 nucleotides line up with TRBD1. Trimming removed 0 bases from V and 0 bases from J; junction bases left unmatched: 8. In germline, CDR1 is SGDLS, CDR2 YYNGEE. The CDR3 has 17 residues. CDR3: CASSVDTGDSLNTEAFF. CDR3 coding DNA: TGTGCCAGCAGCGTAGATACAGGGGACTCGCTGAACACTGAAGCTTTCTTT.